This entry is about one T cell receptor (beta chain). Enrolled through a virtual design, the participants were between roughly 18 and 89 years of age and came from 24 US areas. Sequencing was performed with immunoSEQ multiplex PCR; in TCRdb, only in-frame clones are kept and a portion is missing. The table has 200,000 to 250,000 clones, about nine tenths seen once. The data stem from a study of blood T cell repertoires in COVID-19. Turning to the study itself: In each case, the material was cDNA or gDNA derived from T cells, B-cell-depleted T cells, or PBMCs.

CDR3 length: 12 amino acids. Germline V gene data show CDR1 as SGHRS and CDR2 as YFSETQ. Trimming removed 0 bases from V and 9 bases from J, with 7 bases in between. The origin of this receptor is a woman aged 25-40 years with acute COVID-19. V is TRBV5-1 and J is TRBJ2-1; D might be TRBD2 (5 bases). What was sequenced was PBMCs or T cells enriched from blood (not recorded which). CDR3 residues: CASSLAGGEQFF. CDR3 DNA sequence: TGCGCCAGCAGCTTGGCCGGAGGTGAGCAGTTCTTC.